This T cell receptor beta chain was observed in a study of blood T cell repertoires in COVID-19 (dated by TCRdb to 2020 to 2021). Study-level background: Collaborator samples came from the United States, Italy and Spain and covered acute and convalescent phases of COVID-19. The prospective study material was composed of cDNA or gDNA derived from T cells, B-cell-depleted T cells, or PBMCs. A de-identified subject ID, COVID-19 status, age in years and sex were almost always included in the sample metadata. The samples were drawn from two sources: the first 160 participants of the ongoing ImmuneRACE study, and fewer than 1,500 subjects contributed by 6 global collaborators. Where available, HLA class I and class II types were taken from metadata supplied by the sample provider and were not determined by assay-based typing. A freely available public database, intended as a resource for researchers studying the immune response to SARS-CoV-2, is where the repertoires were released. Deeply sampled blood TCRbeta repertoires from subjects exposed to, actively infected with, or recovered from COVID-19 were included in the dataset.

The collaborating institutions used their own protocols to collect whole blood in K2EDTA tubes. For TCRbeta analysis, collaborators shipped samples as frozen whole blood, isolated PBMCs, or DNA extracted from either of those sample types. V is pared back by 2 bases and J by 0 bases, with 9 bases lying between the germline termini. From its cysteine to its phenylalanine, the CDR3 spans 15 amino acids. Just the 45-base CDR3 DNA is kept, in frame starting at base 1. From a lookup of the germline V gene, CDR1 and CDR2 are SGHDN and FVKESK. The immunoSEQ Assay, a bias-controlled multiplex PCR, was used to amplify TCRbeta CDR3 regions from genomic DNA. Under the source paper's analysis protocol: The number of nucleated cells in each sample was estimated from the amplification of reference gene primers within the assay. To quantify the absolute abundance of each unique TCRbeta CDR3 rearrangement, sequence reads were collapsed and filtered. Productive Simpson clonality was computed per sample as the square root of Simpson's diversity index over productive rearrangements. This is the immuneACCESS table as TCRdb keeps it, with only in-frame sequences that have V and J called. A part of the clones is gone; compared with another copy, unresolved V genes explain less than half, and the rest is unexplained. For V, J and clone size, that table is used; D and trimming come from the DNA. The sample table shows 84,000 or so clones, and roughly 80% are seen once. The ten largest clones capture about 11% of the sample.

Turning to this clone: Its antigen is still unknown. No much larger clonotype is one base removed from it; base qualities were not supplied.

What the authors observed across the whole study: The quantity of clinical and demographic metadata differed by source and by participant and was supplied without curation.

The chain joins TRBV14 to TRBJ2-3; TRBD2 could be the D gene, as 6 bases match. Sequences were obtained from peripheral blood. This receptor was identified in a man between 65 and 85 years old with acute or convalescent COVID-19. The CDR3 region reads CASSQRGVSTDTQYF. The bases are TGTGCCAGCAGCCAACGCGGGGTTAGCACAGATACGCAGTATTTT.